This entry lists 14 T cell receptor beta chains sequenced from one sample in a study of blood T cell repertoires in COVID-19. Repertoires were generated with immunoSEQ multiplex PCR, while TCRdb's copy carries only in-frame clones and drops some. The profile shows roughly 190,000 clones, around 79% of them singletons. Sequencing was carried out using peripheral blood. The receptor source for this set is a woman between 50 and 59 years old with acute or convalescent COVID-19.

V is TRBV2 and J is TRBJ1-2; possible D gene TRBD1, 5 bases. Germline V gene sequence: CDR1 SNHLY, CDR2 FYNNEI. The CDR3 consists of 14 residues. Trimming shortened V by 6 bases and J by 2 bases, and 13 bases separated the two germline ends. The CDR3 reads CASRFNRNNYGYTF. The CDR3 DNA follows: TGTGCCAGCAGGTTTAACAGGAACAACTATGGCTACACCTTC. The full variable domain, with the rest looked up from reference TRBV2 and TRBJ1-2, is EPEVTQTPSHQVTQMGQEVILRCVPISNHLYFYWYRQILGQKVEFLVSFYNNEISEKSEIFDDQFSVERPDGSNFTLKIRSTKLEDSAMYFCASRFNRNNYGYTFGSGTRLTVV.

This chain uses TRBV6-2 or TRBV6-3 with TRBJ1-6; 7 bases are shared with TRBD1. This CDR3 has 14 residues. The ends lost 6 bases at V and 6 bases at J; junction bases unmatched: 5. The V gene's germline CDR1 is MNHEY and CDR2 SVGEGT. The DNA for the CDR3 is TGTGCCAGCAGCTCGGGACAGCCTAATTCACCCCTCCACTTT. Translating it yields CASSSGQPNSPLHF.

The chain recombines TRBV6-6 with TRBJ1-1; no firm D call. Germline V gives CDR1 MNHNY, CDR2 SVGAGI (reference sequence). This CDR3 spans 10 amino acids. V was clipped by 10 bases and J by 4 bases, with 7 bases between them. CDR3 sequence reads: CATWSTEAFF. The CDR3 DNA reads TGTGCCACTTGGAGCACTGAAGCTTTCTTT.

The chain uses TRBV7-2 and TRBJ1-2; a weak D match, TRBD1 (5 bases). The CDR3 totals 14 residues. Germline V CDR1 and CDR2: SGHTA, FQGNSA. The germline V and J ends were trimmed by 1 base and 2 bases, with 8 bases remaining between them. The CDR3 DNA is TGTGCCAGCAGCTTAGACGACAGAAACTATGGCTACACCTTC. Its translation is CASSLDDRNYGYTF.

The genes are TRBV7-8 and TRBJ1-4; TRBD1 aligns across 9 bases. This CDR3 region has 16 residues. V shed 5 bases and J 0 bases; nucleotides not matched to a gene: 4. Germline V gives CDR1 SGHVS, CDR2 FQNEAQ. DNA for the CDR3: TGTGCCAGCAGCACCAGGACAGGGGCAACTAATGAAAAACTGTTTTTT. Amino acid sequence: CASSTRTGATNEKLFF.

The count of this clone is one. The rearrangement links TRBV27 to TRBJ2-1; 7 nucleotides agree with TRBD2. Germline lookup yields CDR1 MNHEY and CDR2 SMNVEV (reference sequence). V was clipped by 8 bases and J by 7 bases; unmatched bases: 8. The CDR3 sequence is 13 residues long. The CDR3: CASYGLVRNEQFF. CDR3 sequence (DNA): TGTGCCAGCTACGGACTAGTCAGGAATGAGCAGTTCTTC.

This clone was observed at least ten times. The rearrangement links TRBV6-5 to TRBJ2-5, with D tentatively TRBD1 (6 bases). V was cut by 7 bases and J by 5 bases, with 8 bases left in between. The CDR3 has 11 residues. Germline-derived CDR1 and CDR2 are MNHEY and SVGAGI. CDR3 sequence reads: CASTRGETQYF. In nucleotides, the CDR3 is TGTGCCAGCACGAGGGGGGAGACCCAGTACTTC.

This clone came up once. The chain employs TRBV5-1 and TRBJ2-7, with a weak D call TRBD2 (6 bases). Trimming took off 0 bases at V and 4 bases at J, with 11 bases between the two ends. Germline lookup yields CDR1 SGHRS and CDR2 YFSETQ. The CDR3 sequence is 14 residues long. As DNA, the CDR3 is TGCGCCAGCAGCTTGGGACTAGGGGAGTACGAGCAGTACTTC. Translating gives CASSLGLGEYEQYF.

This clone was seen once. This chain connects TRBV4-1 to TRBJ2-5; perhaps TRBD2 as D (5 bases). The CDR3 is made up of 15 amino acids. The ends were cut back, 0 bases at V and 7 bases at J, with 15 bases in the middle. In germline, CDR1 is MGHRA, CDR2 YSYEKL. CDR3 sequence: CASSQDLGLAGTQYF. As DNA, the CDR3 is TGCGCCAGCAGCCAAGATCTAGGGCTAGCTGGGACCCAGTACTTC.

The chain is built from TRBV2 and TRBJ1-5, with 8 bases that match TRBD1. Germline CDR1 SNHLY, CDR2 FYNNEI. V lost 6 bases and J lost 6; bases outside the gene matches: 10. The CDR3 has 15 residues. The CDR3, as DNA: TGTGCCAGCAGATCAGGGGGCGTTCTAGGTCAGCCCCAGCATTTT. It yields the protein CASRSGGVLGQPQHF.

The chain is built from TRBV9 and TRBJ2-1; TRBD2 matches at 13 bases. V lost 4 bases to trimming and J lost 6 bases; unmatched junction nucleotides: 7. The germline gives CDR1 SGDLS, CDR2 YYNGEE. The CDR3 loop spans 16 amino acids. The chain's CDR3 is CASSSVRTSGGNEQFF. The DNA for the CDR3 is TGTGCCAGCAGCTCGGTTAGGACTAGCGGGGGCAATGAGCAGTTCTTC.

V is TRBV6-5 and J is TRBJ1-1; D is unclear. V was pared by 8 bases and J by 0 bases, with 16 bases between. CDR1 is MNHEY, CDR2 SVGAGI, per germline. The CDR3 loop spans 15 amino acids. As DNA, the CDR3 is TGTGCCAGCGGTAAACAGATTGGTATGAACACTGAAGCTTTCTTT. Amino acid sequence: CASGKQIGMNTEAFF.

The chain couples TRBV18 to TRBJ2-7, with D possibly TRBD2 on 6 matching bases. Trimming pared 1 base from V and 0 bases from J, leaving 7 bases between. CDR1 and CDR2 (germline): KGHSH, LQKENI. The CDR3 extends over 14 amino acids. The CDR3 DNA reads as TGTGCCAGCTCACCACGGGACTTCTCCTACGAGCAGTACTTC. This translates into CASSPRDFSYEQYF.

In nucleotides, the CDR3 is TGTGCCAGCAGTTACGATCAAGGGACAGCCTACAATGAGCAGTTCTTC. Translating it yields CASSYDQGTAYNEQFF. This chain uses TRBV6-5 with TRBJ2-1; 7 bases line up with TRBD1. This CDR3 has 16 residues. The J segment lost 2 bases and the V segment lost 2 bases, leaving 6 bases of the junction unmatched. The germline V gene encodes CDR1 MNHEY and CDR2 SVGAGI.